Listed below are T cell receptor beta chains from one sample, sequenced in a study of T cell responses to AZD1222 COVID-19 vaccine. Using immunoSEQ multiplex PCR, the repertoire was profiled, and TCRdb retains in-frame clones only, with some absent. The data hold fewer than 110,000 clones, with about 93% observed a single time. This specimen was peripheral blood, taken on day 0 of AZD1222 vaccination. The receptors here all came from an adult in good health. The CDR3 runs from the conserved cysteine through the conserved F or W. The D gene is left open where the match is weak. Some rows mark clone size as missing; the rest say once, few, many or name a class of expanded clone.

NA	TRBV30	TRBJ1-1	TRBD1	CAAARDRNTEAFF	TGTGCCGCCGCCAGGGACAGGAACACTGAAGCTTTCTTT
NA	TRBV7-2	TRBJ1-5	NA	CASSLWSDQPQHF	TGTGCCAGCAGCTTATGGAGCGATCAGCCCCAGCATTTT
NA	TRBV6-5	TRBJ2-7	TRBD2	CASSYSTAGYEQYF	TGTGCCAGCAGTTACTCGACAGCGGGGTACGAGCAGTACTTC
NA	TRBV2	TRBJ2-7	NA	CASRMAGNSYEQYF	TGTGCCAGCAGGATGGCCGGGAACTCCTACGAGCAGTACTTC
NA	TRBV13	TRBJ2-7	NA	CASSLSSYEQYF	TGTGCCAGCAGCTTAAGCTCCTACGAGCAGTACTTC
NA	TRBV5-6	TRBJ1-2	NA	CASSALAQVPYGYTF	TGTGCCAGCAGCGCTCTCGCACAGGTCCCCTATGGCTACACCTTC
NA	TRBV19	TRBJ1-2	NA	CASSIGQASYGYTF	TGTGCCAGTAGTATAGGACAGGCCTCCTATGGCTACACCTTC
NA	TRBV7-8	TRBJ2-7	TRBD2	CASSLLSWSGGGEQYF	TGTGCCAGCAGCTTACTCTCCTGGAGCGGGGGAGGGGAGCAGTACTTC
NA	TRBV28	TRBJ2-7	TRBD2	CASSLGGGTQYF	TGTGCCAGCAGTTTAGGCGGGGGGACGCAGTACTTC
once	TRBV19	TRBJ1-1	NA	CASSIGLAKNTEAFF	TGTGCCAGTAGTATCGGGTTGGCGAAGAACACTGAAGCTTTCTTT
NA	TRBV5-4	TRBJ2-7	NA	CASSLFAGASSYEQYF	TGTGCCAGCAGCTTGTTCGCGGGGGCGAGCTCCTACGAGCAGTACTTC
NA	TRBV11-3	TRBJ2-5	NA	CASSTGRSGETQYF	TGTGCCAGCAGTACAGGGAGAAGTGGAGAGACCCAGTACTTC
NA	TRBV7-8	TRBJ1-6	NA	CASSFGGLSGSPLHF	TGTGCCAGCAGCTTCGGGGGATTATCGGGATCACCCCTCCACTTT
NA	TRBV15	TRBJ1-1	NA	CATADGLNTEAFF	TGTGCCACCGCGGACGGCCTGAACACTGAAGCTTTCTTT
NA	TRBV6-2/TRBV6-3	TRBJ2-3	NA	CASSTSLGSSTDTQYF	TGTGCCAGCAGCACTAGCTTAGGATCTAGCACAGATACGCAGTATTTT
NA	TRBV2	TRBJ1-4	NA	CASSPGMGGEKLFF	TGTGCCAGCAGTCCAGGGATGGGGGGTGAAAAACTGTTTTTT
NA	TRBV7-2	TRBJ1-6	NA	CASSFYRDSPLHF	TGTGCCAGCAGCTTTTACAGGGATTCACCCCTCCACTTT
NA	TRBV11-2	TRBJ1-2	NA	CASSLDFGGYGYTF	TGTGCCAGCAGCTTAGATTTTGGAGGCTATGGCTACACCTTC
NA	TRBV27	TRBJ2-7	TRBD1	CASSLYRGTGAINTYEQYF	TGTGCCAGCAGTTTATACCGGGGGACAGGGGCAATAAACACCTACGAGCAGTACTTC
once	TRBV20-1	TRBJ1-5	NA	CSARGGQAQHF	TGCAGTGCTAGGGGAGGGCAGGCCCAGCATTTT
once	TRBV21-1	TRBJ1-5	NA	CASSKATDRGRGSNQPQHF	TGTGCCAGCAGCAAAGCTACGGACAGGGGGCGCGGCAGCAATCAGCCCCAGCATTTT
once	TRBV10-3	TRBJ2-2	TRBD2	CATFDLGLVGELFF	TGTGCCACGTTCGACTTAGGACTAGTGGGGGAGCTGTTTTTT
NA	TRBV4-3	TRBJ1-2	TRBD1	CASSQARTGNYGYTF	TGCGCCAGCAGCCAAGCGAGGACAGGGAACTATGGCTACACCTTC
NA	TRBV7-2	TRBJ2-1	NA	CASSLSGPPNPQFF	TGTGCCAGCAGCTTATCGGGTCCCCCGAACCCCCAGTTCTTC
NA	TRBV12-5	TRBJ1-5	NA	CASGPYILGAGGNQPQHF	TGTGCTAGTGGTCCTTATATCCTGGGAGCGGGCGGCAATCAGCCCCAGCATTTT
NA	TRBV12-5	TRBJ1-2	NA	CASGLWLMGGYTF	TGTGCTAGTGGTTTGTGGCTCATGGGGGGCTACACCTTC
NA	TRBV7-6	TRBJ2-3	TRBD2	CASSLVTSGGLGDTQYF	TGTGCCAGCAGCTTAGTGACTAGCGGGGGGCTTGGAGATACGCAGTATTTT
NA	TRBV7-9	TRBJ1-5	NA	CASSLGWQPQHF	TGTGCCAGCAGCTTAGGATGGCAGCCCCAGCATTTT
NA	TRBV30	TRBJ2-5	TRBD1	CAWKGTEETQYF	TGTGCCTGGAAAGGGACAGAAGAGACCCAGTACTTC
NA	TRBV10-3	TRBJ2-3	NA	CAIRGHSPTDTQYF	TGTGCCATCAGAGGACATTCCCCCACAGATACGCAGTATTTT
NA	TRBV20-1	TRBJ1-1	TRBD1	CSASGQGMNTEAFF	TGCAGTGCTAGTGGACAGGGTATGAACACTGAAGCTTTCTTT
once	TRBV29-1	TRBJ2-5	NA	CSMTEQETQYF	TGCAGTATGACAGAACAAGAGACCCAGTACTTC
NA	TRBV10-2	TRBJ1-4	TRBD1	CASSPSGTGVEKLFF	TGCGCCAGCAGCCCTTCCGGGACAGGGGTTGAAAAACTGTTTTTT
NA	TRBV27	TRBJ2-2	TRBD2	CASKGGGANTGELFF	TGTGCCAGTAAGGGCGGGGGGGCGAACACCGGGGAGCTGTTTTTT
NA	TRBV15	TRBJ1-1	NA	CATSRGQLNTEAFF	TGTGCCACCAGCAGAGGACAGTTGAACACTGAAGCTTTCTTT
once	TRBV19	TRBJ2-3	NA	CASSIQGTDTQYF	TGTGCCAGTAGTATTCAGGGAACAGATACGCAGTATTTT
NA	TRBV5-3	TRBJ2-1	TRBD2	CARSALLAGVDNEQFF	TGTGCCAGAAGCGCCCTCCTAGCGGGGGTCGACAATGAGCAGTTCTTC
few	TRBV5-1	TRBJ1-1	NA	CASSPSSANTEAFF	TGCGCCAGCAGCCCCAGCAGTGCAAACACTGAAGCTTTCTTT
NA	TRBV4-3	TRBJ2-7	TRBD2	CASSQDRGGASEQYF	TGCGCCAGCAGCCAAGACCGCGGGGGGGCGTCTGAGCAGTACTTC
once	TRBV5-4	TRBJ2-3	NA	CASSLGRDYSTDTQYF	TGTGCCAGCAGCTTGGGTCGAGATTATAGCACAGATACGCAGTATTTT
NA	TRBV9	TRBJ1-2	TRBD1	CASSATGTPHGYTF	TGTGCCAGCAGCGCGACAGGGACCCCACATGGCTACACCTTC